The text below deals with one T cell receptor (beta chain). The germline V and J ends were trimmed by 2 bases and 13 bases, with 15 bases remaining between them. Germline assignment: CDR1 SGHTA and CDR2 FQGNSA. The CDR3 has 13 amino acids. This entry belongs to a study of blood T cell repertoires in COVID-19. As for the study in general: Sites in the United States, Italy and Spain provided acute and convalescent COVID-19 samples. PBMCs, B-cell-depleted T cells, or T cells were the source of the cDNA or gDNA that made up the material.

In the study's own analysis: Scientists estimated how many nucleated cells there were by amplifying reference gene primers. Clones were sequenced by immunoSEQ multiplex PCR, and TCRdb holds only the in-frame ones, with some missing. The V and J calls and clone size come from that table; D and trimming were worked out from the DNA. The data contain tens of thousands of clones, around four fifths of them singletons. The sequence was collected from a man older than 75 with active or convalescent COVID-19. Specimen: peripheral blood. V and J are TRBV7-2 and TRBJ2-1; D not resolved. CDR3 loop: CASSLLGHPIQFF. The CDR3 DNA sequence: TGTGCCAGCAGCTTACTTGGCCACCCGATCCAGTTCTTC.